The 17 T cell receptor beta chains reported below all come from one sample, sequenced in a study of T cells in Graves' hyperthyroidism and ophthalmopathy. The TCR beta CDR3 regions underwent amplification using RNA transcripts as the source. The HTBI set primed first-round TCR CDR3 RT-PCR. Via MiXCR, TCRdb re-called the multiplex PCR reads, giving one row per CDR3 protein. In the table there are fewer than 250,000 distinct CDR3 sequences, about a sixth of which are singletons. Sequenced: blood. The receptors stem from a woman aged 18 to 35 with Graves' ophthalmopathy.

At least ten counts were recorded for this clonotype. The chain has TRBV3-1 and TRBJ1-1; 7 bases align to TRBD1. This CDR3 has 13 residues. The ends lost 5 bases at V and 3 bases at J; junction bases unmatched: 3. Germline CDR1 is LGHDT and CDR2 is YNNKEL (reference sequence). CDR3 sequence reads: CASSVQGYTEAFF. The CDR3 DNA follows: TGTGCCAGCAGCGTACAGGGGTACACTGAAGCTTTCTTT.

This clonotype was observed at least ten times. The chain links TRBV5-1 to TRBJ2-5; TRBD2 matches 11 bases. Germline V gives CDR1 SGHRS, CDR2 YFSETQ. Trimming at V came to 4 bases and at J to 5 bases, leaving 16 bases not matched to a gene. This CDR3 contains 18 residues. The CDR3 loop reads CASSTGTSGPRGQETQYF. The DNA for the CDR3 is TGCGCCAGCAGCACCGGGACTAGCGGACCCAGAGGACAGGAGACCCAGTACTTC.

This clonotype was detected ten times or more. The gene calls are TRBV6-2 or TRBV6-3 and TRBJ1-1; weak D call: TRBD1 (6 bases). The CDR3 is 15 residues long. V was clipped by 2 bases and J by 1 base, with 11 bases between them. Germline loops: CDR1 MNHEY, CDR2 SVGEGT. CDR3 residues: CASSYGGAGNTEAFF. DNA for the CDR3: TGTGCCAGCAGTTACGGGGGGGCTGGGAACACTGAAGCTTTCTTT.

Ten or more counts support this clonotype. The chain couples TRBV10-3 to TRBJ2-5, with no clear D. Germline-derived CDR1 and CDR2 are ENHRY and SYGVKD. Deletions cut 3 bases from V and 2 bases from J, with 22 bases between. The CDR3 spans 18 residues. The CDR3 reads CAISDPTRVAQPQETQYF. CDR3 in DNA: TGTGCCATCAGTGACCCGACTCGAGTGGCACAGCCTCAAGAGACCCAGTACTTC.

The sample holds a few counts of this clonotype. This chain connects TRBV6-1 to TRBJ1-2, with D unresolved. The CDR3 is 13 residues long. V shed 7 bases and J shed 4 bases, with 13 bases lying between them. CDR1 is MNHNS, CDR2 SASEGT, per germline. CDR3 in amino acids: CASTPQESYGYTF. For the CDR3, the DNA is TGTGCCAGCACCCCACAAGAATCCTATGGCTACACCTTC.

This clonotype was detected ten times or more. The rearrangement joins TRBV20-1 to TRBJ2-1, with D perhaps given as TRBD1 or TRBD2 (5 bases each). V lost 5 bases and J lost 7, with 18 bases in between. Germline loops: CDR1 DFQATT, CDR2 SNEGSKA (reference sequence). There are 14 residues in the CDR3. CDR3 sequence: CSAWDRTLRNEQFF. As DNA, the CDR3 is TGCAGTGCTTGGGACCGAACCTTGAGGAATGAGCAGTTCTTC.

This clonotype appeared many times. J is TRBJ2-7 and V is TRBV20-1, with 8 nucleotides matching TRBD1. The CDR3 loop spans 14 amino acids. CDR1 DFQATT and CDR2 SNEGSKA come from the germline V gene (reference sequence). J lost 6 bases, V lost 6 bases, and 13 bases had no gene match. The CDR3 nucleotides are TGCAGTGCCCCCGAACAGGGGGTATCCGGCGAGCAGTACTTC. It codes for CSAPEQGVSGEQYF.

This clonotype was seen a handful of times. The chain joins TRBV4-1 to TRBJ2-2, with D perhaps matching TRBD2 (6 bases). The CDR3 runs 17 residues. V shed 2 bases and J shed 4 bases, with 17 bases lying between them. Germline V gene lookup returns CDR1 MGHRA and CDR2 YSYEKL. This CDR3 is CASSQRSGRIVTGELFF. The CDR3 DNA follows: TGCGCCAGCAGCCAAAGGTCAGGGAGGATTGTCACCGGGGAGCTGTTTTTT.

The DNA for the CDR3 is TGTGCCAGCAGCAAGGGACTAGCGGGAGAGACCCAGTACTTC. Translated, it gives CASSKGLAGETQYF. The V call is TRBV28, the J call TRBJ2-5; 12 bases are shared with TRBD2. After removal of 6 bases from V and 4 bases from J, the junction contained 3 bases not matched to a gene. This CDR3 spans 14 amino acids. Looked up from germline, CDR1 is MDHEN and CDR2 is SYDVKM.

This clonotype appeared many times. The chain couples TRBV18 to TRBJ1-4, with D hard to call. Germline V gene lookup returns CDR1 KGHSH and CDR2 LQKENI. The CDR3 is 16 amino acids. The V end lost 2 bases, the J end lost 0 bases, and 10 bases lay between the germline ends. The CDR3, as DNA: TGTGCCAGCTCACCAGGTCAGGTTGCAACTAATGAAAAACTGTTTTTT. Its protein product is CASSPGQVATNEKLFF. Using reference TRBV18 and TRBJ1-4 for the parts outside the CDR3, the full variable domain is NAGVMQNPRHLVRRRGQEARLRCSPMKGHSHVYWYRQLPEEGLKFMVYLQKENIIDESGMPKERFSAEFPKEGPSILRIQQVVRGDSAAYFCASSPGQVATNEKLFFGSGTQLSVL.

A note on this clonotype: The junction shows a germline mismatch at one end, possibly a read error. The chain couples TRBV27 to TRBJ1-1; D is uncertain. The CDR3 has 16 residues. Germline V gene lookup returns CDR1 MNHEY and CDR2 SMNVEV (reference sequence). The CDR3 DNA reads as TGTGCCAGCAGTTTATCGAAGAGGGCCCGGAACACTGAAACTTTCTTT. Translating it yields CASSLSKRARNTETFF.

This clonotype has at least ten counts. J is TRBJ2-7 and V is TRBV20-1; D not certain. The CDR3 is made up of 13 amino acids. V was clipped by 1 base and J by 2 bases, with 9 bases between them. CDR1 and CDR2 from the germline V gene are DFQATT and SNEGSKA (reference sequence). In DNA, the CDR3 is TGCAGTGCTAGAGGCAGCCATCCCTACGAGCAGTACTTC. Protein product: CSARGSHPYEQYF.

This clonotype has just a few counts. This may stem from a read error, because a much larger clone lies one nucleotide away. The J gene is TRBJ1-1, the V gene TRBV5-1, with TRBD1 matching 7 bases. The CDR3 has 14 residues. V lost 7 bases and J lost 2; bases outside the gene matches: 8. In germline, CDR1 is SGHRS, CDR2 YFSETQ. The CDR3, as DNA: TGCGCCAGCGGCGAGGGGACAGTAAACACTGAAGCTTTCTTT. Its protein is CASGEGTVNTEAFF.

The sample holds many counts of this clonotype. This CDR3 reads CASSLRPWDRGRNEQYF. The CDR3 DNA reads TGTGCCAGCAGCCTACGCCCTTGGGACAGGGGGCGTAACGAGCAGTACTTC. The rearrangement links TRBV3-1 to TRBJ2-7, with TRBD1 matching 12 bases. Germline CDR1 and CDR2: LGHDT and YNNKEL (reference sequence). The CDR3 sequence is 17 residues long. Germline trimming cut 4 bases from V and 5 bases from J; bases unmatched to any gene: 12.

This clonotype was seen only a few times. A read error may be the cause here, since a much bigger clone is one base away. The chain employs TRBV10-3 and TRBJ1-1; D is unresolved. Germline V gives CDR1 ENHRY, CDR2 SYGVKD. The CDR3 totals 13 residues. CDR3 sequence reads: CANTPDGETEALF. The CDR3 DNA sequence: TGTGCCAATACTCCGGACGGGGAGACTGAAGCTCTCTTT.

This clonotype was seen ten or more times. The chain links TRBV3-1 to TRBJ1-1; maybe TRBD1 (6 bases). CDR3 length: 15 amino acids. Trimming stripped 3 bases from V and 1 base from J, with 12 bases between. CDR1 is LGHDT, CDR2 YNNKEL, per germline (reference sequence). The CDR3 DNA follows: TGTGCCAGCAGCCAGGGGGCTTTTAAGAACACTGAAGCTTTCTTT. Amino acids: CASSQGAFKNTEAFF.

The gene calls are TRBV5-6 and TRBJ2-3; TRBD2 matches 8 bases. The germline V gene has CDR1 SGHDT and CDR2 YYEEEE. Trimming took 2 bases from V and 8 from J; bases not matched to a gene: 7. The CDR3 length is 14 residues. The CDR3 here is CASSLQLAGITQYF. The CDR3, as DNA: TGTGCCAGCAGCTTACAATTAGCGGGGATTACGCAGTATTTT.